This TCR beta chain was captured in a study of beta chain features in type 1 diabetes. Study results and limitations: Across all four CD4+ subsets, people with type 1 diabetes showed modestly shorter TCRB CDR3s. Naive, central memory and Treg TCRB repertoires seemed to resemble each other more closely in patients than they did in healthy donors.

The authors reverse transcribed all of the isolated RNA, so sequencing captured expressed TCRB transcripts. Method: immunoSEQ multiplex PCR; TCRdb's copy keeps in-frame clones and lacks some. The profile shows some 290,000 clones, about 13% of them singletons. As to this clone: The antigen remains undetermined.

This CDR3 comprises 16 residues. Germline loops: CDR1 MNHEY, CDR2 SVGAGI. The V and J ends lost 4 bases and 1 base, in that order; junction bases with no gene match: 5. Sequencing was performed on naive CD4+ T cells from blood. The receptor was derived from a man aged 30 to 45 with type 1 diabetes. The chain employs TRBV6-5 and TRBJ2-5; TRBD2 matches at 11 bases. CDR3 nucleotide sequence: TGTGCCAGCAGTTCGATAGCGGGAGGGCCCCAAGAGACCCAGTACTTC. Translating gives CASSSIAGGPQETQYF.